This T cell receptor (beta chain) was obtained from a study of cytomegalovirus exposure and HLA in healthy donors. V lost 7 bases, J lost 6 bases, and 8 bases stayed unmatched. The CDR3 totals 14 residues. CDR1 SGHRS and CDR2 YFSETQ come from the germline V gene. Among the donors, all were healthy bone marrow donors. The PCR had 60 Vbeta and 13 Jbeta primers. Data came from immunoSEQ multiplex PCR; TCRdb stores just in-frame clones and leaves some out. Of approximately 170,000 clones in the sample, around 75% were seen once. Comments on this clone: What it recognizes is unknown.

Study results and limitations: A later analysis by the authors found several of the most significant clusters apparently linked to common viral pathogens. Sequencing probably produced one cluster of sequence variants that were highly shared. A later analysis found that most CMV-associated TCR beta chains appeared HLA-restricted.

Sequencing was done on a sample of PBMCs. The rearrangement joins TRBV5-1 to TRBJ2-1; 9 bases agree with TRBD1. The receptor was isolated from a male donor in good health and CMV-seronegative. The CDR3 spells CASSTGGEGNEQFF. CDR3 nucleotide sequence: TGCGCCAGCTCGACAGGGGGAGAGGGCAATGAGCAGTTCTTC. The full variable domain, with the rest looked up from reference TRBV5-1 and TRBJ2-1, is KAGVTQTPRYLIKTRGQQVTLSCSPISGHRSVSWYQQTPGQGLQFLFEYFSETQRNKGNFPGRFSGRQFSNSRSEMNVSTLELGDSALYLCASSTGGEGNEQFFGPGTRLTVL.